The 32 T cell receptor beta chains below were found in one sample sequenced in a study of cytomegalovirus exposure and HLA in healthy donors. PCR involved 60 Vbeta and 13 Jbeta primers. TCRdb's table, derived via immunoSEQ multiplex PCR, lists solely in-frame clones and lacks some. The sample has roughly 130,000 clones, 70% to 85% seen once; the top ten hold approximately 10%. The sequenced material came from PBMCs. The origin of the receptors is a woman between 45 and 65 years old in good health and CMV-seropositive.

The chain carries TRBV9 and TRBJ2-5, with D maybe TRBD1 (6 bases). Matching the DNA end better, TRBJ2-7 makes the J call doubtful. The CDR3 has 14 residues. Germline V CDR1 and CDR2: SGDLS, YYNGEE. The CDR3 here is CASSEGTPLHEQYF. The CDR3 bases are TGTGCCAGCAGCGAGGGGACACCCCTCCACGAGCAGTACTTC.

The chain uses TRBV6-5 and TRBJ1-2; D may be TRBD1 (6 bases). The CDR3 extends over 15 amino acids. Deletions cut 0 bases from V and 6 bases from J, with 14 bases between. Looked up from germline, CDR1 is MNHEY and CDR2 is SVGAGI. The CDR3 is CASSYSGYNRDGYTF. The CDR3 nucleotides read TGTGCCAGCAGTTACTCTGGGTATAACAGGGATGGCTACACCTTC.

This clone occurred once. The CDR3 sequence: CASSLGAGGTDTQYF. The CDR3 nucleotides read TGTGCCAGCAGCTTGGGAGCGGGGGGGACAGATACGCAGTATTTT. This chain uses TRBV5-4 with TRBJ2-3; TRBD2 matches 10 bases. Germline CDR1 and CDR2: SGHNT and YYREEE (reference sequence). This CDR3 is 15 amino acids long. V lost 0 bases, J lost 3 bases, and 1 base stayed unmatched.

The chain joins TRBV6-5 to TRBJ2-7, with 8 bases fitting TRBD1. Germline lookup yields CDR1 MNHEY and CDR2 SVGAGI. V lost 6 bases and J lost 6; bases outside the gene matches: 13. The CDR3 runs to 15 residues. Here the CDR3 DNA reads TGTGCCAGCAGGAGACCGGGACAGGCTAGGAGCGAGCAGTACTTC. Amino acid sequence: CASRRPGQARSEQYF.

This clone was picked up a small number of times. V and J are TRBV2 and TRBJ2-1, with D possibly matching TRBD2 (7 bases). Between the trimmed V and J ends, which lost 6 bases and 5 bases, there was a span of 17 bases. Germline V gene sequence: CDR1 SNHLY, CDR2 FYNNEI. The CDR3 is 15 residues long. CDR3 DNA sequence: TGTGCCAGCAGCCCGAAGGGGGGGGCCAACAATGAGCAGTTCTTC. It specifies CASSPKGGANNEQFF.

The chain couples TRBV7-2 to TRBJ2-3, with a weak D call TRBD1 (6 bases). Deletions cut 7 bases from V and 8 bases from J, with 13 bases between. CDR3 size: 12 residues. Germline CDR1 SGHTA, CDR2 FQGNSA. CDR3 loop: CASTLGQSTQYF. CDR3 DNA sequence: TGTGCCAGCACGCTAGGACAGTCTACGCAGTATTTT.

The V call is TRBV19, the J call TRBJ2-2; D possibly corresponds to TRBD2 (6 bases). V was clipped by 4 bases and J by 2 bases, with 11 bases between them. The germline V gene encodes CDR1 LNHDA and CDR2 SQIVND (reference sequence). The CDR3 has 15 amino acids. The CDR3 DNA reads TGTGCCAGTAGTACCTCCGGGACTAACACCGGGGAGCTGTTTTTT. It specifies CASSTSGTNTGELFF. Variable domain in full (rest from reference TRBV19 and TRBJ2-2): DGGITQSPKYLFRKEGQNVTLSCEQNLNHDAMYWYRQDPGQGLRLIYYSQIVNDFQKGDIAEGYSVSREKKESFPLTVTSAQKNPTAFYLCASSTSGTNTGELFFGEGSRLTVL.

This clone was seen just once. The chain joins TRBV7-9 to TRBJ1-1, with TRBD1 matching over 9 bases. CDR3 size: 16 residues. Germline CDR1 is SEHNR and CDR2 is FQNEAQ (reference sequence). Germline trimming cut 2 bases from V and 1 base from J; bases unmatched to any gene: 5. CDR3 in amino acids: CASSLLIQGANTEAFF. In nucleotides, the CDR3 is TGTGCCAGCAGCTTACTAATACAGGGGGCGAACACTGAAGCTTTCTTT.

In the case of this clone: Sequence at one end of the junction differs from germline and may be a read error. The rearrangement joins TRBV14 to TRBJ1-2; the D gene is possibly TRBD1 (5 bases). Germline V gene lookup returns CDR1 SGHDN and CDR2 FVKESK. The CDR3 runs 12 residues. CDR3 nucleotides: TGTGCCAGCAGCCCCTACAGGCTACCTGCTCGCTTC. The encoded protein is CASSPYRLPARF. Full variable domain (remainder filled in from reference TRBV14 and TRBJ1-2): EAGVTQFPSHSVIEKGQTVTLRCDPISGHDNLYWYRRVMGKEIKFLLHFVKESKQDESGMPNNRFLAERTGGTYSTLKVQPAELEDSGVYFCASSPYRLPARFGSGTRLTVV.

This chain uses TRBV18 with TRBJ1-2, with a weak D call TRBD1 (6 bases). V dropped 2 bases and J dropped 4 bases, with 11 bases sitting between them. The germline CDR1 and CDR2 sequences are KGHSH and LQKENI. The CDR3 covers 14 residues. CDR3 protein: CASSPGRGPYGYTF. DNA for the CDR3: TGTGCCAGCTCACCAGGCAGGGGACCCTATGGCTACACCTTC.

This sequence joins TRBV7-9 and TRBJ2-7, with TRBD2 matching over 7 bases. The germline V gene encodes CDR1 SEHNR and CDR2 FQNEAQ (reference sequence). V lost 5 bases and J lost 3; bases outside the gene matches: 13. The CDR3 has 16 amino acids. CDR3 residues: CASSLGGDRGIYEQYF. The CDR3, as DNA: TGTGCCAGCAGCCTGGGGGGGGATAGGGGTATCTACGAGCAGTACTTC. The full variable domain, in which reference TRBV7-9 and TRBJ2-7 provide the parts outside the CDR3, is DTGVSQNPRHKITKRGQNVTFRCDPISEHNRLYWYRQTLGQGPEFLTYFQNEAQLEKSRLLSDRFSAERPKGSFSTLEIQRTEQGDSAMYLCASSLGGDRGIYEQYFGPGTRLTVT.

The chain links TRBV4-1 to TRBJ2-5; TRBD1 might be the D (5 bases). The CDR3 has 14 residues. Per germline, CDR1 MGHRA and CDR2 YSYEKL. V dropped 3 bases and J dropped 3 bases, with 11 bases sitting between them. CDR3 nucleotides: TGCGCCAGCAGCCATCAAGCCAGGGAAGAGACCCAGTACTTC. Translated: CASSHQAREETQYF.

This clone was observed a handful of times. The rearrangement joins TRBV5-1 to TRBJ1-3; possibly TRBD1 for D (6 bases). Germline V gene lookup returns CDR1 SGHRS and CDR2 YFSETQ. The CDR3 spans 16 residues. V was clipped by 0 bases and J by 2 bases, with 12 bases between them. In DNA form, the CDR3 reads TGCGCCAGCAGCTTGGGGTCGGGGGGCCCTGGAAACACCATATATTTT. Its translation is CASSLGSGGPGNTIYF.

This chain connects TRBV6-4 to TRBJ1-1, with D possibly matching TRBD1 (6 bases). The CDR3 is 13 amino acids. V was trimmed by 6 bases and J by 4 bases, leaving 12 bases between them. From germline, CDR1 is MRHNA and CDR2 SNTAGT. CDR3 protein: CASRAGEGTEAFF. The DNA of the CDR3 is TGTGCCAGCAGGGCAGGGGAGGGCACTGAAGCTTTCTTT.

J is TRBJ2-5 and V is TRBV12-5; D might be TRBD2 (6 bases). V shed 2 bases and J shed 10 bases, with 14 bases lying between them. The CDR3 contains 13 residues. Germline CDR1 is LGHNT and CDR2 is FRNRAP. The CDR3 nucleotides read TGTGCTAGTGGTTTGAGACTTGGAGGGATCCAGTACTTC. The encoded protein is CASGLRLGGIQYF.

The V and J genes are TRBV27 and TRBJ2-5, with 7 nucleotides matching TRBD2. The germline CDR1 and CDR2 sequences are MNHEY and SMNVEV (reference sequence). The CDR3 has 16 residues. J was trimmed by 4 bases and V by 1 base; bases with no gene match: 9. The CDR3 DNA follows: TGTGCCAGCAGTTTATATGCGGGGGACCCACCAGAGACCCAGTACTTC. It specifies CASSLYAGDPPETQYF.

V usage is TRBV7-9 and J usage is TRBJ1-4, with D perhaps TRBD1 (6 bases). CDR1 SEHNR and CDR2 FQNEAQ come from the germline V gene (reference sequence). Trimming shortened V by 7 bases and J by 2 bases, and 17 bases separated the two germline ends. This CDR3 spans 16 amino acids. In nucleotides, the CDR3 is TGTGCCAGCACGGACTGGGGGCGCATGACTAATGAAAAACTGTTTTTT. It specifies CASTDWGRMTNEKLFF.

The chain uses TRBV25-1 and TRBJ2-2; possibly TRBD2 for D (6 bases). Germline CDR1 reads MGHDK; CDR2 reads SYGVNS. This CDR3 is built from 15 residues. Trimming removed 0 bases from V and 5 bases from J, with 10 bases in between. CDR3 coding DNA: TGTGCCAGCAGTGAATATCGGGGGAGTACCGGGGAGCTGTTTTTT. Residues: CASSEYRGSTGELFF.

This chain joins TRBV12-5 and TRBJ1-1; D is unclear. The V and J ends lost 1 base and 4 bases respectively, with 16 bases between them. This CDR3 has 16 residues. The germline gives CDR1 LGHNT, CDR2 FRNRAP. CDR3 loop: CASGLAPSSDITEAFF. The CDR3 nucleotides read TGTGCTAGTGGTTTGGCACCCAGTAGCGACATCACTGAAGCTTTCTTT. The complete variable domain, with remaining parts taken from reference TRBV12-5 and TRBJ1-1, reads DARVTQTPRHKVTEMGQEVTMRCQPILGHNTVFWYRQTMMQGLELLAYFRNRAPLDDSGMPKDRFSAEMPDATLATLKIQPSEPRDSAVYFCASGLAPSSDITEAFFGQGTRLTVV.

This chain uses TRBV5-1 with TRBJ2-2; TRBD2 matches 8 bases. The junction had 11 bases not matched to a gene; V was cut back by 0 bases and J by 7 bases. Per germline, CDR1 SGHRS and CDR2 YFSETQ. The CDR3 runs to 17 residues. The CDR3 sequence: CASSLDPGGLTGGELFF. The CDR3 DNA is TGCGCCAGCAGCTTGGATCCGGGGGGGCTAACCGGCGGGGAGCTGTTTTTT. The full variable domain, with the rest looked up from reference TRBV5-1 and TRBJ2-2, is KAGVTQTPRYLIKTRGQQVTLSCSPISGHRSVSWYQQTPGQGLQFLFEYFSETQRNKGNFPGRFSGRQFSNSRSEMNVSTLELGDSALYLCASSLDPGGLTGGELFFGEGSRLTVL.

The chain joins TRBV18 to TRBJ1-2; D is undetermined. Germline V lookup: CDR1 KGHSH, CDR2 LQKENI. This CDR3 spans 13 amino acids. V was clipped by 6 bases and J by 0 bases, with 8 bases between them. As DNA, the CDR3 is TGTGCCAGCTCCCCTGAGGCTAACTATGGCTACACCTTC. The encoded protein is CASSPEANYGYTF.

CDR3 amino acids: CASSLGRATEAFF. The CDR3 nucleotides read TGTGCCAGCAGCTTAGGCAGGGCTACTGAAGCTTTCTTT. The rearrangement links TRBV7-9 to TRBJ1-1, with D possibly being TRBD1 (5 bases). This CDR3 contains 13 residues. The germline V and J ends were trimmed by 1 base and 5 bases, with 8 bases remaining between them. Per the germline V gene, CDR1 is SEHNR and CDR2 is FQNEAQ (reference sequence).

This sequence joins TRBV5-6 and TRBJ1-6; 9 nucleotides agree with TRBD1. Losses at the gene ends were 5 bases for V and 10 bases for J; bases not matched to a gene: 10. Germline V lookup: CDR1 SGHDT, CDR2 YYEEEE. The CDR3 runs 15 residues. CDR3 loop: CASSSGTGRGSPLHF. The CDR3, as DNA: TGTGCCAGCAGTTCCGGGACAGGGAGGGGGTCACCCCTCCACTTT. Based on the CDR3 plus reference TRBV5-6 and TRBJ1-6, the full variable domain is DAGVTQSPTHLIKTRGQQVTLRCSPKSGHDTVSWYQQALGQGPQFIFQYYEEEERQRGNFPDRFSGHQFPNYSSELNVNALLLGDSALYLCASSSGTGRGSPLHFGNGTRLTVT.

The sample holds one count of this clone. J is TRBJ1-1 and V is TRBV7-8, with 7 positions matching TRBD1. V trimming: 5 bases; J trimming: 1 base; junction bases outside the gene matches: 7. This CDR3 comprises 15 residues. From germline, CDR1 is SGHVS and CDR2 FQNEAQ. The CDR3 sequence: CASSPRQGQNTEAFF. Here the CDR3 DNA reads TGTGCCAGCAGCCCTAGACAGGGCCAGAACACTGAAGCTTTCTTT.

The chain employs TRBV7-9 and TRBJ1-2; 8 bases align to TRBD1. The CDR3 has 14 amino acids. From germline, CDR1 is SEHNR and CDR2 FQNEAQ (reference sequence). J lost 4 bases, V lost 2 bases, and 3 bases had no gene match. Here the CDR3 DNA reads TGTGCCAGCAGCTTAACCGGACAGGGCTATGGCTACACCTTC. Protein sequence: CASSLTGQGYGYTF.

The rearrangement links TRBV1 to TRBJ2-3; the table names TRBD2, a call not compared with the DNA. TRBV1 constitutes a pseudogene. CDR3 size: 17 residues. The CDR3 nucleotides read TGCACCAGCAGCTCCGGACTAGCGGGGGGCGTGGCAGATACGCAGTATTTT. Translated: CTSSSGLAGGVADTQYF.

This chain joins TRBV10-3 and TRBJ2-1, with D possibly TRBD1 on 5 matching bases. Germline V CDR1 and CDR2: ENHRY, SYGVKD. This CDR3 spans 17 amino acids. V was shortened by 0 bases and J by 9 bases, with 21 bases between the two germline ends. For the CDR3, the DNA is TGTGCCATCAGTGAGTCGAATAGGGGAAGTAGGTCCGGTGAGCAGTTCTTC. Translated: CAISESNRGSRSGEQFF.

The chain is built from TRBV7-2 and TRBJ2-7, with 14 bases identical to TRBD2. The CDR3 sequence is 16 residues long. Germline V gene sequence: CDR1 SGHTA, CDR2 FQGNSA. The V gene end was trimmed by 0 bases and the J gene end by 5 bases; junction bases not matched to a gene: 3. The DNA for the CDR3 is TGTGCCAGCAGCTTAGCGACTAGCGGGGGGGTGGACGAGCAGTACTTC. This codes for CASSLATSGGVDEQYF.

The CDR3, as DNA: TGTGCCAGTTCCCCGGCTAGCGGGGGTAGTAATGAGCAGTTCTTC. Protein product: CASSPASGGSNEQFF. The V and J genes are TRBV28 and TRBJ2-1; TRBD2 matches 10 bases. Germline V gene sequence: CDR1 MDHEN, CDR2 SYDVKM. Trimming cost V 9 bases and J 7 bases; bases outside gene matches: 12. The CDR3 extends over 15 amino acids.

J is TRBJ1-6 and V is TRBV2, with 9 bases that match TRBD1. The J segment lost 7 bases and the V segment lost 8 bases, leaving 3 bases of the junction unmatched. Germline V CDR1 and CDR2: SNHLY, FYNNEI. The length of the CDR3 is 13 residues. CDR3 loop: CASETGGNSPLHF. Written as DNA, the CDR3 is TGTGCCAGCGAAACAGGGGGCAATTCACCCCTCCACTTT.

The rearrangement links TRBV7-3 to TRBJ2-3; no clear D. V was cut by 2 bases and J by 9 bases, with 12 bases left in between. The CDR3 totals 13 residues. Germline CDR1 reads SGHTA; CDR2 reads FQGTGA. The CDR3 here is CASSLSPGETQYF. For the CDR3, the DNA is TGTGCCAGCAGCTTATCTCCCGGAGAAACGCAGTATTTT.

This clone appeared once. The gene calls are TRBV4-3 and TRBJ1-2; maybe TRBD1 (6 bases). Trimming stripped 6 bases from V and 6 bases from J, with 17 bases between. In germline, CDR1 is LGHNA, CDR2 YSLEER. The CDR3 contains 14 residues. The CDR3 region is CASRPRTQGHGYTF. CDR3 DNA: TGCGCCAGCAGACCTAGGACTCAGGGGCATGGCTACACCTTC.